This T cell receptor (beta chain) stems from a study of OX40 agonist ivuxolimab in advanced cancers. The wider study: Treatment received earlier with anti-PD-1, anti-PD-L1 or anti-CTLA-4 agents was allowed, and around 40% had some. Study findings and constraints: Averaged across samples, CD8+ T cells carried more expanded clones than CD4+ did. Antigen specificity of clonally expanded peripheral T cells was not established.

Autoimmune disease history or systemic immunosuppression meant exclusion. Produced via immunoSEQ multiplex PCR; TCRdb's table is partial and in-frame only. The data contain some 39,000 clones, 79% of them singletons. V was clipped by 5 bases and J by 8 bases, with 15 bases between them. Germline V gene lookup returns CDR1 SEHNR and CDR2 FQNEAQ (reference sequence). The CDR3 is 14 residues long. Comment on this clone: Its matching antigen is unknown.

This TCR came from an adult with an advanced solid tumor such as melanoma, head and neck, liver or kidney cancer. Source: CD4+ or CD8+ T cells sorted from blood, taken in a trial of the OX40 agonist ivuxolimab. The chain employs TRBV7-9 and TRBJ1-4; D is undetermined. As DNA, the CDR3 is TGTGCCAGCAGCAATAATACAATTATCGAAAAACTGTTTTTT. As protein: CASSNNTIIEKLFF.